Below are 14 T cell receptor beta chains sequenced from a single sample in a study of T cells in Graves' hyperthyroidism and ophthalmopathy. The CDR3 regions of TCR beta were amplified from RNA transcripts. HTBI primers were used for first-round RT-PCR of the TCR CDR3. TCRdb recomputed calls from the multiplex PCR reads with MiXCR, one row per CDR3 protein. In the table there are over 300,000 distinct CDR3 sequences, about 15% of which are singletons. The source material was blood. These receptor sequences come from a woman aged 55-70 years with Graves' hyperthyroidism.

In its sample, this clonotype was seen a few times. V and J are TRBV3-1 and TRBJ2-1; D may be TRBD1 (5 bases). Per the germline V gene, CDR1 is LGHDT and CDR2 is YNNKEL (reference sequence). This CDR3 contains 13 residues. Trimming removed 1 base at V and 7 bases at J, with 8 bases between. CDR3 in DNA: TGTGCCAGCAGCCAAGTGCAGGGTAATGAGCAGTTCTTC. Its translation is CASSQVQGNEQFF.

This clonotype appeared many times. The chain joins TRBV14 to TRBJ2-2, with 7 bases aligning to TRBD1. Germline-derived CDR1 and CDR2 are SGHDN and FVKESK. This CDR3 is built from 17 residues. V lost 4 bases to trimming and J lost 4 bases; unmatched junction nucleotides: 12. In DNA form, the CDR3 reads TGTGCCAGCAGCCCCCGCAGGGGGAAAGGACGCACCGGGGAGCTGTTTTTT. Translating it yields CASSPRRGKGRTGELFF.

This rearrangement joins TRBV9 to TRBJ1-2; D might be TRBD1 (5 bases). CDR1 and CDR2 (germline): SGDLS, YYNGEE. V dropped 3 bases and J dropped 0 bases, with 18 bases sitting between them. This CDR3 is built from 17 residues. DNA for the CDR3: TGTGCCAGCAGCGGATCGAAGGACAAACCCACTAACTATGGCTACACCTTC. Translation: CASSGSKDKPTNYGYTF.

This clonotype was picked up many times. J is TRBJ2-3 and V is TRBV2; no reliable D call. V lost 2 bases to trimming and J lost 0 bases, with 12 bases between them. This CDR3 is built from 16 residues. Per the germline V gene, CDR1 is SNHLY and CDR2 is FYNNEI. CDR3 amino acids: CASSERSAASTDTQYF. The CDR3 DNA is TGTGCCAGCAGTGAACGGAGCGCCGCTAGCACAGATACGCAGTATTTT.

Concerning this clonotype itself: Given a much more abundant clone one base away, this may be a read error. This chain uses TRBV11-2 with TRBJ2-5; D may be TRBD2 (6 bases). The CDR3 runs to 16 residues. The V gene's germline CDR1 is SGHAT and CDR2 FQNNGV. V shed 4 bases and J shed 2 bases, with 17 bases lying between them. CDR3 protein: CASSSQSISGQETQYF. The DNA for the CDR3 is TGTGCCAGCAGCTCCCAGAGCATTAGCGGTCAAGAGACCCAGTACTTC.

The sample holds a few counts of this clonotype. The rearrangement joins TRBV14 to TRBJ2-3; weak D call: TRBD2 (6 bases). Germline assignment: CDR1 SGHDN and CDR2 FVKESK. V was shortened by 4 bases and J by 2 bases, with 10 bases between the two germline ends. The CDR3 is 14 residues long. CDR3 coding DNA: TGTGCCAGCAGCCTCTCGGGAGTCACAGATACGCAGTATTTT. Encoded protein: CASSLSGVTDTQYF.

This clonotype was observed at least ten times. V and J are TRBV2 and TRBJ1-5; D gene ambiguous. The CDR3 sequence is 13 residues long. The V end was cut by 5 bases, the J end by 1 base, with 6 bases between. Germline CDR1 is SNHLY and CDR2 is FYNNEI. CDR3 DNA: TGTGCCAGCAGTCGCGAGAGCAATCAGCCCCAGCATTTT. This gives the protein CASSRESNQPQHF.

This clonotype was detected ten times or more. The V and J genes are TRBV20-1 and TRBJ2-7; 11 positions match TRBD2. Trimming cost V 2 bases and J 2 bases; bases outside gene matches: 5. The CDR3 has 15 amino acids. The germline V gene encodes CDR1 DFQATT and CDR2 SNEGSKA (reference sequence). CDR3 coding DNA: TGCAGTGCTAGAAACCCACTAGCGGGGGCCTACGAGCAGTACTTC. It specifies CSARNPLAGAYEQYF.

V is TRBV5-1 and J is TRBJ2-5; 9 nucleotides line up with TRBD2. With 4 bases clipped from V and 9 bases from J, the junction kept 10 bases outside the gene matches. The CDR3 is 14 residues long. The germline V gene has CDR1 SGHRS and CDR2 YFSETQ. The CDR3 DNA reads TGCGCCAGCAGCGGCGGGAGGGACGCGTCGGCCCAGTACTTC. Its translation: CASSGGRDASAQYF.

This clonotype has a handful of counts. CDR3 coding DNA: TGTGCCAGCAGACCTGGACAGGGTAATTCACCCCTCCACTTT. It translates to CASRPGQGNSPLHF. This chain uses TRBV6-1 with TRBJ1-6; TRBD1 aligns across 8 bases. Per the germline V gene, CDR1 is MNHNS and CDR2 is SASEGT. CDR3 length: 14 amino acids. The junction had 4 bases not matched to a gene; V was cut back by 6 bases and J by 6 bases.

This clonotype appeared many times. The CDR3 spells CSAAPVGYNEQFF. DNA of the CDR3: TGCAGTGCAGCCCCCGTAGGGTACAATGAGCAGTTCTTC. This sequence joins TRBV20-1 and TRBJ2-1; no firm D call. Trimming pared 6 bases from V and 4 bases from J, leaving 13 bases between. CDR1 and CDR2 from the germline V gene are DFQATT and SNEGSKA (reference sequence). This CDR3 spans 13 amino acids.

This clonotype showed up many times. For the CDR3, the DNA is TGTGCCAGCAGTGACACGGACACTGAAGCTTTCTTT. Translation: CASSDTDTEAFF. The V and J genes are TRBV2 and TRBJ1-1, with D unresolved. Trimming left V 3 bases short and J 3 bases short, with 5 bases between. Germline lookup yields CDR1 SNHLY and CDR2 FYNNEI. The CDR3 spans 12 residues.

This clonotype has at least ten counts. CDR3: CASSIIYPTGSGANVLTF. In nucleotides, the CDR3 is TGTGCCAGCAGTATCATATACCCGACAGGGTCTGGGGCCAACGTCCTGACTTTC. The genes are TRBV28 and TRBJ2-6; 7 nucleotides match TRBD1. The CDR3 extends over 18 amino acids. The V segment lost 5 bases and the J segment 1 base; nucleotides outside the gene matches: 11. Germline V lookup: CDR1 MDHEN, CDR2 SYDVKM.

In this sample, this clonotype turned up many times. The chain has TRBV24-1 and TRBJ2-1; TRBD1 matches 7 bases. Germline CDR1 reads KGHDR; CDR2 reads SFDVKD. Trimming at V came to 4 bases and at J to 7 bases, leaving 9 bases not matched to a gene. The CDR3 loop spans 15 amino acids. Written as DNA, the CDR3 is TGTGCCACCAGTGAGCTGACAGGGTCGGGAAATGAGCAGTTCTTC. Translated, it gives CATSELTGSGNEQFF.